This passage covers 18 T cell receptor beta chains from one sample sequenced in a study of cytomegalovirus exposure and HLA in healthy donors. The PCR employed 60 Vbeta primers together with 13 Jbeta primers. TCRdb's copy holds only in-frame clones and misses some; the assay was immunoSEQ multiplex PCR. The repertoire holds more than 85,000 clones, with 75% to 90% as singletons. The sample comprised PBMCs. These receptors were collected from a man aged 25-45 years in good health and CMV-seropositive.

The chain has TRBV28 and TRBJ1-5; 8 bases map to TRBD1. There are 14 residues in the CDR3. With 8 bases clipped from V and 4 bases from J, the junction kept 7 bases outside the gene matches. Germline CDR1 MDHEN, CDR2 SYDVKM. The CDR3 DNA sequence: TGTGCCAGCTTGACAGGGGTTGGAAATCAGCCCCAGCATTTT. This translates into CASLTGVGNQPQHF.

The chain combines TRBV6-6 with TRBJ2-5; 8 bases are a match to TRBD1. Trimming cost V 8 bases and J 4 bases; bases outside gene matches: 6. The CDR3 has 13 amino acids. Germline CDR1 is MNHNY and CDR2 is SVGAGI (reference sequence). The CDR3 is CASWAGGGETQYF. The CDR3 DNA reads TGTGCCAGCTGGGCAGGGGGCGGAGAGACCCAGTACTTC.

This chain uses TRBV6-1 with TRBJ2-3; no reliable D call. V dropped 8 bases and J dropped 0 bases, with 9 bases sitting between them. CDR3 length: 13 residues. Looked up from germline, CDR1 is MNHNS and CDR2 is SASEGT. CDR3 region: CASLLTSTDTQYF. CDR3 in DNA: TGTGCCAGCCTCCTTACTAGCACAGATACGCAGTATTTT.

The chain couples TRBV5-1 to TRBJ1-2; 9 positions agree with TRBD1. Germline lookup yields CDR1 SGHRS and CDR2 YFSETQ. This CDR3 is built from 21 residues. Trimming removed 2 bases from V and 1 base from J; junction bases left unmatched: 21. Written as DNA, the CDR3 is TGCGCCAGCAGCTTCTTGGGACAGGGCATAGATACAGAATTATTTAACTATGGCTACACCTTC. This gives the protein CASSFLGQGIDTELFNYGYTF. The full variable domain, with the rest looked up from reference TRBV5-1 and TRBJ1-2, is KAGVTQTPRYLIKTRGQQVTLSCSPISGHRSVSWYQQTPGQGLQFLFEYFSETQRNKGNFPGRFSGRQFSNSRSEMNVSTLELGDSALYLCASSFLGQGIDTELFNYGYTFGSGTRLTVV.

The DNA of the CDR3 is TGTGCCAGCACCCCAGGGATTGAACGCGCTGAAGCTTTCTTT. Its protein product is CASTPGIERAEAFF. The chain carries TRBV6-1 and TRBJ1-1; maybe TRBD1 (5 bases). Germline CDR1 reads MNHNS; CDR2 reads SASEGT. V lost 7 bases, J lost 6 bases, and 18 bases lay in between. The CDR3 runs 14 residues.

This clone occurred once. This chain uses TRBV14 with TRBJ1-6; D remains ambiguous. The length of the CDR3 is 15 residues. V was pared by 4 bases and J by 6 bases, with 13 bases between. In germline, CDR1 is SGHDN, CDR2 FVKESK. The CDR3 bases are TGTGCCAGCAGCCGATTCCGAGGGTCTAATTCACCCCTCCACTTT. Translating it yields CASSRFRGSNSPLHF.

The chain has TRBV4-2 and TRBJ1-1; weak D call: TRBD1 (6 bases). Germline V CDR1 and CDR2: LGHNA, YNFKEQ. Trimming took 2 bases from V and 0 from J, leaving 10 bases between them. The CDR3 is made up of 15 amino acids. CDR3 region: CASSQKQGLNTEAFF. The CDR3 bases are TGTGCCAGCAGCCAAAAACAGGGATTGAACACTGAAGCTTTCTTT.

This chain connects TRBV19 to TRBJ1-1; D uncertain. The CDR3 has 13 amino acids. CDR1 and CDR2 from the germline V gene are LNHDA and SQIVND (reference sequence). V lost 7 bases and J 1 base, leaving 10 bases between the germline ends. The CDR3 is CASKRKANTEAFF. CDR3 nucleotides: TGTGCCAGTAAGAGGAAGGCGAACACTGAAGCTTTCTTT.

This clone showed up just a few times. The chain combines TRBV12-5 with TRBJ1-2, with TRBD1 as a possible D gene (5 bases). V was pared by 4 bases and J by 6 bases, with 12 bases between. CDR1 and CDR2 from the germline V gene are LGHNT and FRNRAP. There are 13 residues in the CDR3. CDR3 bases: TGTGCTAGTGGTTCGGGACTCGGGGATGGCTACACCTTC. Encoded protein: CASGSGLGDGYTF.

The genes are TRBV7-3 and TRBJ1-2; 7 bases fit TRBD1. CDR1 is SGHTA, CDR2 FQGTGA, per germline. There are 13 residues in the CDR3. The V segment lost 5 bases and the J segment 4 bases; nucleotides outside the gene matches: 4. The CDR3 DNA sequence: TGTGCCAGCAGCCCGACAGGGAGCTATGGCTACACCTTC. Protein: CASSPTGSYGYTF.

V gene TRBV9 combines with J gene TRBJ1-1; TRBD1 matches at 8 bases. With V trimmed by 3 bases and J by 1 base, 2 bases remained unmatched. This CDR3 contains 14 residues. Germline CDR1 SGDLS, CDR2 YYNGEE. CDR3 protein: CASSAGTGNTEAFF. The CDR3 DNA reads as TGTGCCAGCAGCGCAGGGACAGGGAACACTGAAGCTTTCTTT. The whole variable domain, filled in from reference TRBV9 and TRBJ1-1, reads DSGVTQTPKHLITATGQRVTLRCSPRSGDLSVYWYQQSLDQGLQFLIQYYNGEERAKGNILERFSAQQFPDLHSELNLSSLELGDSALYFCASSAGTGNTEAFFGQGTRLTVV.

The J gene is TRBJ2-7, the V gene TRBV9; D remains unclear. The CDR3 is 15 amino acids. V lost 0 bases and J 7 bases, leaving 17 bases between the germline ends. Germline V lookup: CDR1 SGDLS, CDR2 YYNGEE. The CDR3 sequence: CASSVEVALFGEQYF. The DNA for the CDR3 is TGTGCCAGCAGCGTAGAGGTAGCCCTATTCGGGGAGCAGTACTTC.

The V and J genes are TRBV15 and TRBJ2-5; tentative D call: TRBD1 (5 bases). Trimming pared 1 base from V and 3 bases from J, leaving 6 bases between. Germline V gene data show CDR1 as LNHNV and CDR2 as YYDKDF (reference sequence). The length of the CDR3 is 13 residues. The CDR3 bases are TGTGCCACCAGCAGAGGCAGGGAAGAGACCCAGTACTTC. Amino acid sequence: CATSRGREETQYF.

V gene TRBV10-3 combines with J gene TRBJ2-7; TRBD1 matches 7 bases. This CDR3 spans 14 amino acids. V lost 10 bases and J lost 0; bases outside the gene matches: 9. Germline V gene lookup returns CDR1 ENHRY and CDR2 SYGVKD. The DNA of the CDR3 is TGTGCCACCAAAATGGACAGGAGCTCCTACGAGCAGTACTTC. Its protein product is CATKMDRSSYEQYF.

V usage is TRBV6-1 and J usage is TRBJ2-5, with a weak D call TRBD2 (6 bases). TRBJ2-7 matches the DNA end more closely, so the J call is doubtful. The CDR3 has 15 residues. The germline CDR1 and CDR2 sequences are MNHNS and SASEGT. The CDR3 spells CASSENPGSGDEQYF. The DNA of the CDR3 is TGTGCCAGCAGTGAAAACCCCGGATCGGGGGACGAGCAGTACTTC.

The V call is TRBV4-1, the J call TRBJ2-7; perhaps TRBD2 as D (6 bases). CDR1 is MGHRA, CDR2 YSYEKL, per germline. The CDR3 spans 15 residues. V dropped 6 bases and J dropped 1 base, with 16 bases sitting between them. The CDR3 here is CASRTGLGGSYEQYF. The CDR3, as DNA: TGCGCCAGCAGGACGGGCCTCGGAGGGTCCTACGAGCAGTACTTC.

As concerns this clone: Different DNA sequences within this sample yield the same CDR3. The chain couples TRBV19 to TRBJ1-5; TRBD1 might be the D (6 bases). There are 16 residues in the CDR3. Germline CDR1 and CDR2: LNHDA and SQIVND (reference sequence). Trimming removed 5 bases at V and 0 bases at J, with 14 bases between. The CDR3 DNA sequence: TGTGCCAGTAGTGGAACAACAGGGTATAGCAATCAGCCCCAGCATTTT. Amino acids: CASSGTTGYSNQPQHF.

V is TRBV2 and J is TRBJ1-5; 8 bases are a match to TRBD1. J gave up 2 bases and V 5 bases, and 5 bases lay outside the gene matches. CDR1 and CDR2 (germline): SNHLY, FYNNEI. The CDR3 sequence is 15 residues long. As DNA, the CDR3 is TGTGCCAGCAGTATAGACAGGGGAGGCAATCAGCCCCAGCATTTT. Protein sequence: CASSIDRGGNQPQHF.